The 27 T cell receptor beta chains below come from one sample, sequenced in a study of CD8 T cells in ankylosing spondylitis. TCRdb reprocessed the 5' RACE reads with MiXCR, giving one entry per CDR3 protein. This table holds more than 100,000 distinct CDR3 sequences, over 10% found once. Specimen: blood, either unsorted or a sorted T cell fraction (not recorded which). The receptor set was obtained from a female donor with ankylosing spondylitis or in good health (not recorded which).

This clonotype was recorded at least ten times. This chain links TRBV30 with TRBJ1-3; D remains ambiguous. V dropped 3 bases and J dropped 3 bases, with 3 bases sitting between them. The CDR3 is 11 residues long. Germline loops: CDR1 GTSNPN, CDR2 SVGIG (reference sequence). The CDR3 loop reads CAWRVGNTIYF. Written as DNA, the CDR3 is TGTGCCTGGAGGGTTGGAAACACCATATATTTT.

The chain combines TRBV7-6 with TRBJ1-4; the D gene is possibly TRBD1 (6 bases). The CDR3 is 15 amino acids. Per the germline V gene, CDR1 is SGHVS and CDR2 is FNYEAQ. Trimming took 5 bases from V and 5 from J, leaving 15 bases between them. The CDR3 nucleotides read TGTGCCAGCAGCCTGGGGGGGGCTCAAAATGAAAAACTGTTTTTT. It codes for CASSLGGAQNEKLFF.

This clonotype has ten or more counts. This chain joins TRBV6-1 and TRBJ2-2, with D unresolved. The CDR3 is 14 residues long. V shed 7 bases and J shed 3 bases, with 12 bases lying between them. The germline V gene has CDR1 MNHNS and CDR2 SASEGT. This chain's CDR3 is CASTETEYTGELFF. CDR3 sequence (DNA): TGTGCCAGCACCGAAACGGAATACACCGGGGAGCTGTTTTTT.

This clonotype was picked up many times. The CDR3 is CASSSIKGEQYF. The CDR3 bases are TGTGCCAGCAGCTCGATAAAGGGCGAGCAGTACTTC. The chain has TRBV5-6 and TRBJ2-7; D uncertain. This CDR3 has 12 amino acids. Trimming shortened V by 3 bases and J by 6 bases, and 10 bases separated the two germline ends. Germline assignment: CDR1 SGHDT and CDR2 YYEEEE.

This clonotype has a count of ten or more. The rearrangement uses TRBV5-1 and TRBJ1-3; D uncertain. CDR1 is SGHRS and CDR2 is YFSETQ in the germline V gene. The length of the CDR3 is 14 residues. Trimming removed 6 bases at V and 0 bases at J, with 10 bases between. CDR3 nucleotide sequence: TGCGCCAGCAACGCGGGGAGCTCTGGAAACACCATATATTTT. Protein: CASNAGSSGNTIYF.

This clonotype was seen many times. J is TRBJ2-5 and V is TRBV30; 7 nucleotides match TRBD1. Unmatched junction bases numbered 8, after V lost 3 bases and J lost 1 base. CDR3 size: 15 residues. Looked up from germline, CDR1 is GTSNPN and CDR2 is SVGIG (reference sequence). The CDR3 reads CAWSLEGTAQETQYF. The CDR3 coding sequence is TGTGCCTGGAGCCTAGAGGGGACAGCCCAAGAGACCCAGTACTTC.

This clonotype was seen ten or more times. CDR3 region: CSARVSGRAPYNEQFF. CDR3 nucleotide sequence: TGCAGTGCTAGGGTCAGCGGGAGGGCCCCCTACAATGAGCAGTTCTTC. The chain links TRBV20-1 to TRBJ2-1, with 10 bases lining up with TRBD2. The CDR3 is 16 amino acids. Germline assignment: CDR1 DFQATT and CDR2 SNEGSKA (reference sequence). V lost 3 bases and J lost 2; bases outside the gene matches: 7.

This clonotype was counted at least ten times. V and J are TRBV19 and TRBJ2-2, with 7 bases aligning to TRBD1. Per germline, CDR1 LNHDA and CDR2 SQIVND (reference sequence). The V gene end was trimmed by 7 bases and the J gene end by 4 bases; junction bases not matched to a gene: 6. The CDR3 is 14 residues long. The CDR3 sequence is CASTSTGATGELFF. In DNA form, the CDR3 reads TGTGCCAGTACTTCCACAGGGGCCACCGGGGAGCTGTTTTTT.

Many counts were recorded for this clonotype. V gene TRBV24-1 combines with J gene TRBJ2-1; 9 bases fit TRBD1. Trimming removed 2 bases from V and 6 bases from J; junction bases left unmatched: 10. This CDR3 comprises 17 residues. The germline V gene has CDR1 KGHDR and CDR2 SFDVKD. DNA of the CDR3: TGTGCCACCAGTGATTGGCCGGGACAGGGCCAATTCAATGAGCAGTTCTTC. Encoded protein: CATSDWPGQGQFNEQFF.

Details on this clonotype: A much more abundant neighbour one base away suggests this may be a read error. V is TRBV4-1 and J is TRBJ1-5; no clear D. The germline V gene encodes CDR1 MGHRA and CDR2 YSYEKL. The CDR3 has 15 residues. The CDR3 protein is CASSQEYLSNHPQHF. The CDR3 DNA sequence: TGCGCCAGCAGCCAAGAATACCTTAGCAATCATCCCCAGCATTTT.

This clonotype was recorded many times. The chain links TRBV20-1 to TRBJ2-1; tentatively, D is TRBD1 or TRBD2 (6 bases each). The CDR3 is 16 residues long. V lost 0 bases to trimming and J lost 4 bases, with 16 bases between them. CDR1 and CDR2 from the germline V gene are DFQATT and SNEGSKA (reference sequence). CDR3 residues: CSARDQGIAAYNEQFF. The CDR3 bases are TGCAGTGCTAGAGATCAGGGGATAGCGGCATACAATGAGCAGTTCTTC.

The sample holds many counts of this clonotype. Here the CDR3 reads CASSPLAGGEETQYF. The CDR3 DNA is TGTGCCAGCAGTCCGCTAGCGGGTGGAGAGGAGACCCAGTACTTC. V usage is TRBV28 and J usage is TRBJ2-5; TRBD2 aligns across 8 bases. Germline loops: CDR1 MDHEN, CDR2 SYDVKM. The CDR3 totals 15 residues. V lost 5 bases to trimming and J lost 5 bases; unmatched junction nucleotides: 10.

The CDR3 DNA is TGCAGCGTTTCCTCGGGGGTCGACGGGACAGATACGCAGTATTTT. This translates into CSVSSGVDGTDTQYF. V and J are TRBV29-1 and TRBJ2-3; tentatively, D is TRBD2 (6 bases). Per the germline V gene, CDR1 is SQVTM and CDR2 is ANQGSEA. Trimming removed 5 bases from V and 3 bases from J, with 18 bases in between. CDR3 size: 15 residues.

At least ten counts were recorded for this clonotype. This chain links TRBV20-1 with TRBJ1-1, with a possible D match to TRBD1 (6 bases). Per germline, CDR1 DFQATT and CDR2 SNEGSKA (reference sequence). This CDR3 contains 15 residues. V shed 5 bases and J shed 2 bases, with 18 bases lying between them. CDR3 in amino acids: CSAFIQDRPNTEAFF. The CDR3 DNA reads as TGCAGTGCTTTTATTCAGGACAGACCCAACACTGAAGCTTTCTTT.

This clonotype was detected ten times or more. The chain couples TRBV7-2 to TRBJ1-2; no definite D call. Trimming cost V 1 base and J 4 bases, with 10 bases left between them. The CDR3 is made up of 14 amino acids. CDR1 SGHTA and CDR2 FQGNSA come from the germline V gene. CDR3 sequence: CASSLGGVGYGYTF. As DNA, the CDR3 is TGTGCCAGCAGCTTAGGGGGTGTGGGCTATGGCTACACCTTC.

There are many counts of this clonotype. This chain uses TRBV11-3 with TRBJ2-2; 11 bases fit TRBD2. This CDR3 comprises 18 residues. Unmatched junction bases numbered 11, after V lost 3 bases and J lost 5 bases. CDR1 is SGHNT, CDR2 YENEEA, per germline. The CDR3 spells CASSFPPGRTSGTGELFF. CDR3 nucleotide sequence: TGTGCCAGCAGCTTCCCGCCCGGGAGGACTAGCGGGACCGGGGAGCTGTTTTTT.

CDR3 amino acids: CASSQEEQGAYEQYF. The CDR3 nucleotides are TGTGCCAGCAGCCAAGAGGAACAGGGGGCGTACGAGCAGTACTTC. The rearrangement joins TRBV3-1 to TRBJ2-7, with 9 bases aligning to TRBD1. Losses at the gene ends were 0 bases for V and 4 bases for J; bases not matched to a gene: 4. The CDR3 is made up of 15 amino acids. In germline, CDR1 is LGHDT, CDR2 YNNKEL (reference sequence).

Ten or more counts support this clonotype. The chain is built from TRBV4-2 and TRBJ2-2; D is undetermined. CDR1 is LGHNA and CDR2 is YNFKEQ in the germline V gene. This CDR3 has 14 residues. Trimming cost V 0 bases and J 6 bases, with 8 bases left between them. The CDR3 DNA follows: TGTGCCAGCAGCCAAGATTCCTCTTCCGGGGAGCTGTTTTTT. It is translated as CASSQDSSSGELFF.

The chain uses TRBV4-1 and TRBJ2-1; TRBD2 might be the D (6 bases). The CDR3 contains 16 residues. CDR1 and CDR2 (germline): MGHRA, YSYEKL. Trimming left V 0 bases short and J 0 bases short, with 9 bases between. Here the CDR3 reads CASSQDGSSSYNEQFF. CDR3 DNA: TGCGCCAGCAGCCAAGACGGGAGTAGCTCCTACAATGAGCAGTTCTTC.

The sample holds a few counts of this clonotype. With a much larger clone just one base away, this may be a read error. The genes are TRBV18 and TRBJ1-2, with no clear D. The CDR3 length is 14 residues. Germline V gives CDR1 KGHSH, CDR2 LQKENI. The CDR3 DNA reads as TGTGCCAGCTCACCAGGGCAGTCTAACTATGGCTACCCCTTC. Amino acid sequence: CASSPGQSNYGYPF.

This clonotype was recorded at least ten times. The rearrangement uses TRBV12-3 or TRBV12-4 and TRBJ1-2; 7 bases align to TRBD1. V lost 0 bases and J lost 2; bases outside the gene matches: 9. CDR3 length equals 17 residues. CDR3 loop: CASSLAGRGQRNYGYTF. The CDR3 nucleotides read TGTGCCAGCAGTTTAGCAGGGAGGGGACAGAGGAACTATGGCTACACCTTC.

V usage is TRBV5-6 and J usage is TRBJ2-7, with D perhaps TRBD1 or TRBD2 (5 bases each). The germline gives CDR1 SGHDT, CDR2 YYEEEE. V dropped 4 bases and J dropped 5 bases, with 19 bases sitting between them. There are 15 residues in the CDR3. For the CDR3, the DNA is TGTGCCAGCAGCCTCCGGGACCCATTACCTCACGAGCAGTACTTC. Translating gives CASSLRDPLPHEQYF.

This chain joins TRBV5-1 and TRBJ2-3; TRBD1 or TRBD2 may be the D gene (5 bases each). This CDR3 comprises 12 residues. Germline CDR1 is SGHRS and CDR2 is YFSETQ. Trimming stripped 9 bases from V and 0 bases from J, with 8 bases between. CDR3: CATGTSTDTQYF. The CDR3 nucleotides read TGCGCCACCGGGACCAGCACAGATACGCAGTATTTT.

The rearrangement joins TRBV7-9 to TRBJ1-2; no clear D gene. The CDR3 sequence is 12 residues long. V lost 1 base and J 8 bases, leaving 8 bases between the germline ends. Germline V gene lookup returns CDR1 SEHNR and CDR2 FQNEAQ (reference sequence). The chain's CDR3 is CASSLGGHGYTF. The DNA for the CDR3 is TGTGCCAGCAGCTTAGGAGGGCACGGCTACACCTTC.

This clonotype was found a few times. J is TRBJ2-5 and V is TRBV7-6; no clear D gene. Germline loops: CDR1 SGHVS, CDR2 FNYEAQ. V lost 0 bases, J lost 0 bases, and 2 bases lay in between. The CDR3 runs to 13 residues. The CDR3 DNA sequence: TGTGCCAGCAGCTTAGCAGACCAAGAGACCCAGTACTTC. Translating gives CASSLADQETQYF.

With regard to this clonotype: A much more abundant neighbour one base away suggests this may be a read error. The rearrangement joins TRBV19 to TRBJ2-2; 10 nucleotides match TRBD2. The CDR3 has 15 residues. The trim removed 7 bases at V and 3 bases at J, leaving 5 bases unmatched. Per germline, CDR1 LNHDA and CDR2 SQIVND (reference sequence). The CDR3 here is CASTSGRVYTGELFF. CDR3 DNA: TGTGCCAGTACCAGCGGGAGGGTGTACACCGGGGAGCTGTTTTTT. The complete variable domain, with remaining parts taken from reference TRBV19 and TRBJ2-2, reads DGGITQSPKYLFRKEGQNVTLSCEQNLNHDAMYWYRQDPGQGLRLIYYSQIVNDFQKGDIAEGYSVSREKKESFPLTVTSAQKNPTAFYLCASTSGRVYTGELFFGEGSRLTVL.

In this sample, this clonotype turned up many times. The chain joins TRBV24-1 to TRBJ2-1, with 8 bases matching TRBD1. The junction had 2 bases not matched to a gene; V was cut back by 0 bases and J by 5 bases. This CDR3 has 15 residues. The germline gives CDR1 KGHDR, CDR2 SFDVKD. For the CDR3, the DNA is TGTGCCACCAGTGATTTGCCGACAGGGGACAATGAGCAGTTCTTC. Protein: CATSDLPTGDNEQFF.